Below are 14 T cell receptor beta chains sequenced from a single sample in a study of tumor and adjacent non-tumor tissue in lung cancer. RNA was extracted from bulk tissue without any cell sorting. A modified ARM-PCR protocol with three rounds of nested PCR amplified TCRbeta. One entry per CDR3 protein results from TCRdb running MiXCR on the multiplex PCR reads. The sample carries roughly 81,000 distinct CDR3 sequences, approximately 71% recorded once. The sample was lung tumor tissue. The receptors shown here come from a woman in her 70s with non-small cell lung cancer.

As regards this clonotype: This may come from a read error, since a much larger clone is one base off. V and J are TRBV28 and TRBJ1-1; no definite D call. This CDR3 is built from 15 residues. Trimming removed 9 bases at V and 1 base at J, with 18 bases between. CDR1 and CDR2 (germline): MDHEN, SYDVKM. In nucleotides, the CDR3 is TGTGCCAGGAGCATTGCGGACCCCGGGAACACTGAAGCTTTCTTT. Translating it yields CARSIADPGNTEAFF.

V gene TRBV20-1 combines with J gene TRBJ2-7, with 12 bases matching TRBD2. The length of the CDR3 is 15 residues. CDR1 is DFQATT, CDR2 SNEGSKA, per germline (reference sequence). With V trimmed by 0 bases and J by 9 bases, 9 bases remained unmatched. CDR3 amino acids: CSARDRLAGGVGQYF. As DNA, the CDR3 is TGCAGTGCTAGAGATAGGCTAGCGGGAGGGGTCGGGCAGTACTTC.

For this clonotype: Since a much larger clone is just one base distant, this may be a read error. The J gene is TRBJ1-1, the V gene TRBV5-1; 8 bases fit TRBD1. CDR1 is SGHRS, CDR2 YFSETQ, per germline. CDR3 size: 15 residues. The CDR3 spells CASSFAGGSNTGAFF. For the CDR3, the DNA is TGCGCCAGCAGCTTCGCAGGGGGCTCGAACACTGGAGCTTTCTTT.

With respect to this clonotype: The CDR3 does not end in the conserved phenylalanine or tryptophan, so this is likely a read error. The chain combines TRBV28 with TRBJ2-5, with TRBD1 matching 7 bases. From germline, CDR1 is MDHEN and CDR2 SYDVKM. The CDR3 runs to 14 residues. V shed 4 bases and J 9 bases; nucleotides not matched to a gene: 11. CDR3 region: CASSSGGSQVPQYL. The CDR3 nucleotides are TGTGCCAGCAGTTCAGGGGGTTCACAAGTACCCCAGTACCTC.

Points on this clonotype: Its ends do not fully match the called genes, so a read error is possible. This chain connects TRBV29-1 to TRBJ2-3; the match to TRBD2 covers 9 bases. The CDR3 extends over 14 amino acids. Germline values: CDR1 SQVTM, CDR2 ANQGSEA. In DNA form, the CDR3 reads TGCAGCACCTCCGGCGGGAGGGCGGAAGATACACAGTATTTT. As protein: CSTSGGRAEDTQYF.

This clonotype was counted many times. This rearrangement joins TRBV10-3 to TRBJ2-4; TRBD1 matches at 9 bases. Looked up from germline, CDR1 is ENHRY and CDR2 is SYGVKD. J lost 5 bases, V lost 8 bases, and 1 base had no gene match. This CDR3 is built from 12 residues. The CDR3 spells CAIGTGQNIQYF. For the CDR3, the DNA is TGTGCCATCGGGACAGGGCAAAACATTCAGTACTTC.

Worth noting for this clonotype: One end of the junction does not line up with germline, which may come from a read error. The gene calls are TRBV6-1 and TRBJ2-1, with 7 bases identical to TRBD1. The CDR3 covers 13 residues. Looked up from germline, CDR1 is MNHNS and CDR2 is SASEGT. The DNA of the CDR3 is TGTACCAGCAGTTCAGGGGGATGGGATGAGCAGCTCTTC. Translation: CTSSSGGWDEQLF.

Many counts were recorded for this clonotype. The CDR3 reads CASSLWRAGAGNTGELFF. CDR3 bases: TGTGCCAGCAGTTTATGGCGAGCGGGAGCGGGTAACACCGGGGAGCTGTTTTTT. The chain has TRBV12-3 or TRBV12-4 and TRBJ2-2; TRBD2 agrees at 8 bases. This CDR3 has 18 amino acids. V gave up 2 bases and J gave up 2 bases; unmatched junction bases: 10.

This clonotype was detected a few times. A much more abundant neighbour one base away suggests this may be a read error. Written as DNA, the CDR3 is TGTGCCAGCAGTCTAGCGGGGGGGTTACATGAGCAGTTCTTC. Its translation is CASSLAGGLHEQFF. The chain is built from TRBV28 and TRBJ2-1; TRBD2 matches at 12 bases. J was trimmed by 8 bases and V by 5 bases; bases with no gene match: 4. Germline V gives CDR1 MDHEN, CDR2 SYDVKM. The CDR3 covers 14 residues. The full variable domain, completed using reference TRBV28 and TRBJ2-1, is DVKVTQSSRYLVKRTGEKVFLECVQDMDHENMFWYRQDPGLGLRLIYFSYDVKMKEKGDIPEGYSVSREKKERFSLILESASTNQTSMYLCASSLAGGLHEQFFGPGTRLTVL.

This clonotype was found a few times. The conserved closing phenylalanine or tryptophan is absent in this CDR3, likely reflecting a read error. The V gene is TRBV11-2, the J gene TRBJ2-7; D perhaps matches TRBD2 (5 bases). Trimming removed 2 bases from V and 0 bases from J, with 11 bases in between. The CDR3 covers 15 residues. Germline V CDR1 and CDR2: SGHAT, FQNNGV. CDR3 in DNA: TGTGCCAGCAGCTTATCAGCGGACTCCTCCTACGAGCAGTACCTC. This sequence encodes CASSLSADSSYEQYL.

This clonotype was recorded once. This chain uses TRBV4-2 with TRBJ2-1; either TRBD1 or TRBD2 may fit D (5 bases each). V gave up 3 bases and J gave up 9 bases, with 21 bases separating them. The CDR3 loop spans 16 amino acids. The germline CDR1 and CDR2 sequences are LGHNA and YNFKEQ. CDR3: CASSHGIGSTDSEQFF. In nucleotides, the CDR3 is TGTGCCAGCAGCCACGGAATAGGGAGCACCGACAGTGAGCAGTTCTTC.

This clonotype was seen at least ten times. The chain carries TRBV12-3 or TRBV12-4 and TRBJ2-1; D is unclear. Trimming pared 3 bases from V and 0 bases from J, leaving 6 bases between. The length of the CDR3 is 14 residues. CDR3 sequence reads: CASSFQSSYNEQFF. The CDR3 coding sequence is TGTGCCAGCAGTTTTCAGAGCTCCTACAATGAGCAGTTCTTC.

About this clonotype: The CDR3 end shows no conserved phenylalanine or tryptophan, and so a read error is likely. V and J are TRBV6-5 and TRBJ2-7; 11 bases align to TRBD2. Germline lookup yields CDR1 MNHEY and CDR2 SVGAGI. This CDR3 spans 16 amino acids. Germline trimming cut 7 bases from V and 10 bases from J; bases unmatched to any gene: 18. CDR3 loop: CASTVGALAGAGEQYI. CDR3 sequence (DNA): TGTGCCAGCACGGTAGGGGCACTAGCGGGAGCCGGCGAACAGTACATC.

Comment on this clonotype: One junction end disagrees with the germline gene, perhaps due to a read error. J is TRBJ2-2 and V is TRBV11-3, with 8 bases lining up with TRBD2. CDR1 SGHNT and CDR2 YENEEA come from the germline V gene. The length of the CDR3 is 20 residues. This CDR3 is CASSPLEDLREVQHLGELFF. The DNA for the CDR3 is TGTGCCAGCAGCCCTTTAGAGGACTTGCGGGAGGTACAACACCTCGGGGAGCTGTTCTTT.